The clone carrying this T cell receptor beta chain was detected once. What it binds is unknown. The junction does not match germline at one end; this may be a read error. This entry comes from a study of cytomegalovirus exposure and HLA in healthy donors. The V gene's germline CDR1 is SNHLY and CDR2 FYNNEI. The length of the CDR3 is 15 residues. There were likely unrecorded immune exposures, though donors were nominally healthy when sampled. The study's findings and limits: A missense DCLRE1C variant was associated with V- and J-gene trimming of TCR beta chains in a later analysis, and an independent cohort replicated the association. Apparent HLA restriction characterized most CMV-associated TCR beta chains in a later analysis.

PCR primers comprised 60 Vbeta and 13 Jbeta primers. The authors' processing: Later analysis identified some 88 million unique TCR beta chains, some 10 million shared. TCRdb keeps only in-frame clones here, not all; method: immunoSEQ multiplex PCR. Clone size and the V and J calls come from that table; the DNA yielded D and trimming. The sample has 85,000 to 100,000 clones, 65% to 80% seen once; the top ten hold roughly 7.7%. The rearrangement links TRBV2 to TRBJ2-7; D might be TRBD2 (5 bases). This TCR came from a human donor in good health. The sample was PBMCs. The CDR3 DNA sequence: TGTGCCAGCAGGGAAGTCCGACTAACTCTCCACGAGCAGTACTTC. Protein product: CASREVRLTLHEQYF.